This T cell receptor (beta chain) was observed in a study of blood T cell repertoires in COVID-19. Trimming cost V 4 bases and J 4 bases; bases outside gene matches: 1. CDR3 size: 13 residues. CDR1 MGHRA and CDR2 YSYEKL come from the germline V gene. Repertoires were generated with immunoSEQ multiplex PCR, while TCRdb's copy carries only in-frame clones and drops some. The data hold roughly 280,000 clones, with around nine tenths observed a single time. The J gene is TRBJ1-1, the V gene TRBV4-1, with 9 bases aligning to TRBD1. The TCR comes from a woman aged 60-75 years with COVID-19, enrolled during active disease. Sequenced input: peripheral blood. CDR3 sequence (DNA): TGCGCCAGCAGCCCGACAGGGGGCACTGAAGCTTTCTTT. Its translation: CASSPTGGTEAFF.